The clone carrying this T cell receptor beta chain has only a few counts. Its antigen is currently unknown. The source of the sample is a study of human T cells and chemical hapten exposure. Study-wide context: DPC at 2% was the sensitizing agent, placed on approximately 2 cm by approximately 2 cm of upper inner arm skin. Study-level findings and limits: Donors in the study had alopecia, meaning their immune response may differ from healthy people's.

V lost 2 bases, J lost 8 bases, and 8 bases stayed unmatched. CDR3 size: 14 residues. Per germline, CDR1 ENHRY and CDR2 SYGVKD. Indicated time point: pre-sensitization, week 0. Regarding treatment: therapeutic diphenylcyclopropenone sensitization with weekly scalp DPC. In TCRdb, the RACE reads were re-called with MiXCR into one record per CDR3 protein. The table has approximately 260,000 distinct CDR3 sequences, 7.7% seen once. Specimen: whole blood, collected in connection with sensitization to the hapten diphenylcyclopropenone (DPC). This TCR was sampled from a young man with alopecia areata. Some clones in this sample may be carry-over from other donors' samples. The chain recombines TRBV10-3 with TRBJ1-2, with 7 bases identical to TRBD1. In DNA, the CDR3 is TGTGCCATCAGTGAGACCGGACAGGTAGGCGGCTACACCTTC. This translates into CAISETGQVGGYTF.